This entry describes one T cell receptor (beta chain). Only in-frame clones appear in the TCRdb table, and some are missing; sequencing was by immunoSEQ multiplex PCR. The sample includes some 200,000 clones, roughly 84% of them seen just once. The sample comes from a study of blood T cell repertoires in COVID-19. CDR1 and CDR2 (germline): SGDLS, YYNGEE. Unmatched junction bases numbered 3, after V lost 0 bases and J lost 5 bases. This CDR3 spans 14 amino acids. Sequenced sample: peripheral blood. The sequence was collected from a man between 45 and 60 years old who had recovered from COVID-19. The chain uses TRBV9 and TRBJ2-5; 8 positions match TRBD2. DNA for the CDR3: TGTGCCAGCAGCGTAGGCGGGGGGCCGGAGACCCAGTACTTC. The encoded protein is CASSVGGGPETQYF.